The T cell receptor (beta chain) described here comes from a study of cytomegalovirus exposure and HLA in healthy donors. At the level of the study: From HLA-typed donors, an early data release held some 91 million unique TCRs.

Germline V CDR1 and CDR2: SGHDN, FVKESK. This CDR3 has 15 amino acids. Trimming took 1 base from V and 1 from J, leaving 9 bases between them. Turning to this clone: Its antigen remains unknown.

Study outcomes and limitations: Indistinguishable V segments, including TRBV6-2 and TRBV6-3, were excluded. Most TCR sequences proved rare, with some public TCRs found in many donors.

The PCR ran on 60 Vbeta and 13 Jbeta primers. Sequenced by immunoSEQ multiplex PCR; TCRdb stores in-frame clones only, minus some. The sample includes roughly 180,000 clones, around 79% of them seen just once. Sequences were obtained from PBMCs. The V call is TRBV14, the J call TRBJ2-3; D is possibly TRBD1 (5 bases). The receptor was isolated from a female donor in good health and CMV-seronegative. The CDR3 DNA sequence: TGTGCCAGCAGCCAAGGGTGGGGCGGCACAGATACGCAGTATTTT. Protein sequence: CASSQGWGGTDTQYF.